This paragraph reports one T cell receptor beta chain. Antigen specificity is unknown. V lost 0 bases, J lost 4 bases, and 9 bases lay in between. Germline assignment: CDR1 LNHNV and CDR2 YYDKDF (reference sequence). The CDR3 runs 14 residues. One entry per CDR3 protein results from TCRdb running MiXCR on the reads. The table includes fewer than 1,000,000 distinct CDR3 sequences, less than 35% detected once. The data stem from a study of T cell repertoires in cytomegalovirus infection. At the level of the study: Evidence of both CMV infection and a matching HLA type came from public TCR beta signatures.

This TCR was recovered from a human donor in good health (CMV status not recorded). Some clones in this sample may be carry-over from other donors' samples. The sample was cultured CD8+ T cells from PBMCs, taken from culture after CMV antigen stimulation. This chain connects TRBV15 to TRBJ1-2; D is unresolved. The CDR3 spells CATSRDRQAYGYTF. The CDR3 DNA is TGTGCCACCAGCAGAGATCGGCAGGCCTATGGCTACACCTTC. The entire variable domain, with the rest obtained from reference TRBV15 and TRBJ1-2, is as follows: DAMVIQNPRYQVTQFGKPVTLSCSQTLNHNVMYWYQQKSSQAPKLLFHYYDKDFNNEADTPDNFQSRRPNTSFCFLDIRSPGLGDTAMYLCATSRDRQAYGYTFGSGTRLTVV.